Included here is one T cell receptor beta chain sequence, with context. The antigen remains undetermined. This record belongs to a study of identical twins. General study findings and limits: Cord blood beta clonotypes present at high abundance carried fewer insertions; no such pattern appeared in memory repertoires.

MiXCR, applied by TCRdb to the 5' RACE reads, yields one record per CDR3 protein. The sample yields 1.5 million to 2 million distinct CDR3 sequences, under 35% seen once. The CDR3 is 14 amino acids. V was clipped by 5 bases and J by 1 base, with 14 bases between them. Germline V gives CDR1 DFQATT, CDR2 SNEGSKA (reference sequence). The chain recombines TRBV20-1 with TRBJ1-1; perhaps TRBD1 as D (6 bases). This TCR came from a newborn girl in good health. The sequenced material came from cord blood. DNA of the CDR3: TGCAGTGCTCCCAACTTCAGGGGGAACACTGAAGCTTTCTTT. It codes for CSAPNFRGNTEAFF.